This T cell receptor beta chain was captured in a study of blood T cells in healthy people across ages. Notes on this clonotype: Antigen specificity is unknown.

General study findings and limits: The authors considered diversity estimates from one million T cells to be underestimates. Donors of long life had a larger count of naive CD4+ cells and greater diversity than aged donors.

Each sample had at least 6 million PBMCs isolated. A second about 6 to 11 cycle PCR used barcoded and J-beta primers. Every sample produced at least 2.5 million CDR3-containing paired-end reads. MiXCR was run by TCRdb on the 5' RACE reads, yielding one entry per CDR3 protein. The profile shows more than 800,000 distinct CDR3 sequences, around 43% of them singletons. Germline V CDR1 and CDR2: SNHLY, FYNNEI. The CDR3 spans 14 residues. The V end was cut by 3 bases, the J end by 6 bases, with 12 bases between. The rearrangement uses TRBV2 and TRBJ2-1; a possible D gene is TRBD1 (6 bases). This sequence originates from a woman aged 55-69 years in good health. What was sequenced was blood. CDR3 nucleotides: TGTGCCAGCAGTGAGGTGGGGGCTGTCAATGAGCAGTTCTTC. Protein: CASSEVGAVNEQFF.